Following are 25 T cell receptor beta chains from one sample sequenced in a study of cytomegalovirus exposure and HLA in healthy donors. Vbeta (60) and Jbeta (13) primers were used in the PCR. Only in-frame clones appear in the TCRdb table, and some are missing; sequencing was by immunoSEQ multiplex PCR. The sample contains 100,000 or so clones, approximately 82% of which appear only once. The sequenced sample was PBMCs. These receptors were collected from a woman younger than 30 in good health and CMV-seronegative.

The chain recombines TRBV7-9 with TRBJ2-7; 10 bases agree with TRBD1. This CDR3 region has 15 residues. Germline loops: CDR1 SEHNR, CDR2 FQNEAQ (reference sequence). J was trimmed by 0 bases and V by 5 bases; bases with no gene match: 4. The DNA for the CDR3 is TGTGCCAGCAGCGAGGGACAGGGGAACTCCTACGAGCAGTACTTC. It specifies CASSEGQGNSYEQYF.

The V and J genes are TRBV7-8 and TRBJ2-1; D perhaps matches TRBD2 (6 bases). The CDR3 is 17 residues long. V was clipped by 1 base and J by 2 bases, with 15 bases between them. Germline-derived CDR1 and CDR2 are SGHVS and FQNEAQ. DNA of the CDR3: TGTGCCAGCAGCTTAGGGGGGGTTAGCGCGGCCTACAATGAGCAGTTCTTC. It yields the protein CASSLGGVSAAYNEQFF. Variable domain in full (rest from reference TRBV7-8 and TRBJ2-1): GAGVSQSPRYKVAKRGQDVALRCDPISGHVSLFWYQQALGQGPEFLTYFQNEAQLDKSGLPSDRFFAERPEGSVSTLKIQRTQQEDSAVYLCASSLGGVSAAYNEQFFGPGTRLTVL.

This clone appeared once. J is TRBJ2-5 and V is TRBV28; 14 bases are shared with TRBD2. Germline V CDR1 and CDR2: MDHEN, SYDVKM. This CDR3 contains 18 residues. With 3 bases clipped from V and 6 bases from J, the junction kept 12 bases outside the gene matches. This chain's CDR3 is CASSFPRLAGGPRKTQYF. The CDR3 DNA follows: TGTGCCAGCAGTTTCCCTAGACTAGCGGGAGGGCCCCGGAAGACCCAGTACTTC.

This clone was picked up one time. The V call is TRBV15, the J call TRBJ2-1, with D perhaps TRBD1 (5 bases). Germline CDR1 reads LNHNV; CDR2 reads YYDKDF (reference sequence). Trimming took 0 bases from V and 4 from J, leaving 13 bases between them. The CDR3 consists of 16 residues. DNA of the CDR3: TGTGCCACCAGCAGAGATTTGACAGTGACTTACAATGAGCAGTTCTTC. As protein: CATSRDLTVTYNEQFF. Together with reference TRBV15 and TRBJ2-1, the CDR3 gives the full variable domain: DAMVIQNPRYQVTQFGKPVTLSCSQTLNHNVMYWYQQKSSQAPKLLFHYYDKDFNNEADTPDNFQSRRPNTSFCFLDIRSPGLGDTAMYLCATSRDLTVTYNEQFFGPGTRLTVL.

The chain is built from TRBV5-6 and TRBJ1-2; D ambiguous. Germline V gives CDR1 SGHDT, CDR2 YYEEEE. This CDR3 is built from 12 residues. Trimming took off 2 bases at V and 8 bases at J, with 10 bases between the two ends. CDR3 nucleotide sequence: TGTGCCAGCAGCTTCGATAGATCGGGCTACACCTTC. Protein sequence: CASSFDRSGYTF.

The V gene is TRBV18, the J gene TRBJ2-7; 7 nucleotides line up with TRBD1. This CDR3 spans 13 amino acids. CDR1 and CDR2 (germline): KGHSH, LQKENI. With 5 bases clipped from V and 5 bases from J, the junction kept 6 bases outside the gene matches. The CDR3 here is CASSFRDSHEQYF. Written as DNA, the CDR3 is TGTGCCAGCTCATTCCGGGACAGCCACGAGCAGTACTTC.

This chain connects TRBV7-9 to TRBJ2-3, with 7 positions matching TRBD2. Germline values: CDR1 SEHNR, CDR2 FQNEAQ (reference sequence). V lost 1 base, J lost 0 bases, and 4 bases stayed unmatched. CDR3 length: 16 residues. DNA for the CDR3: TGTGCCAGCAGCTTAGGAGTAGCGGGTAGCACAGATACGCAGTATTTT. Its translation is CASSLGVAGSTDTQYF.

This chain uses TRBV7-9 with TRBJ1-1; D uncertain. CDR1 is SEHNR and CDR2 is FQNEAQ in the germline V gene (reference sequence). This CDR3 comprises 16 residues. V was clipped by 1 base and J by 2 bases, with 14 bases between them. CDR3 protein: CASSLGPLAGNTEAFF. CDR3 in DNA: TGTGCCAGCAGCTTAGGACCACTCGCAGGAAACACTGAAGCTTTCTTT.

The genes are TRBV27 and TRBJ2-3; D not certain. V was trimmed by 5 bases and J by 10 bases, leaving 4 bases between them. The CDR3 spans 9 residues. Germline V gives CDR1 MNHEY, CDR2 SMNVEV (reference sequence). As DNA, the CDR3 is TGTGCCAGCAGTCCCTCGCAGTATTTT. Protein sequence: CASSPSQYF.

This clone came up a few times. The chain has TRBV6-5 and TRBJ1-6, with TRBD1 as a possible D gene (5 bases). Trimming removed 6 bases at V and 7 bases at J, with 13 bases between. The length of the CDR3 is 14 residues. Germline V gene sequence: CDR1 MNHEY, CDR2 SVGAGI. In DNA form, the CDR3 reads TGTGCCAGCAGGCTGGGGGGGTTCAATTCACCCCTCCACTTT. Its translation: CASRLGGFNSPLHF.

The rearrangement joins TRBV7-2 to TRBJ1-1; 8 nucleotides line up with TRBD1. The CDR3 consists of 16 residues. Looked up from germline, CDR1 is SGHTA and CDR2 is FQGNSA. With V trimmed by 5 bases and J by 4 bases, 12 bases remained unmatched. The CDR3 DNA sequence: TGTGCCAGCAGCGTTCGACCGACAGGGGTCCTCACTGAAGCTTTCTTT. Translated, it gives CASSVRPTGVLTEAFF.

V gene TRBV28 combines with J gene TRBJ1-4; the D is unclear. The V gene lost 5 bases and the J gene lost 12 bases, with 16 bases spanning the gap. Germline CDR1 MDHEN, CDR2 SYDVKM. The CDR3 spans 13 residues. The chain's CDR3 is CASSPKEWGELFF. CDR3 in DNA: TGTGCCAGCAGTCCAAAAGAATGGGGAGAACTGTTTTTT.

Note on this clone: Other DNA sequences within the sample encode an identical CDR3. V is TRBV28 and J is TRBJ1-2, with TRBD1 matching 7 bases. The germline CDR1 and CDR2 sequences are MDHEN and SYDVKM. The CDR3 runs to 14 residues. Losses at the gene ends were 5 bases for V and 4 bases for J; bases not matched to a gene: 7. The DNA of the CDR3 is TGTGCCAGCAGTCCCGGGGACAGATCCTATGGCTACACCTTC. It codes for CASSPGDRSYGYTF.

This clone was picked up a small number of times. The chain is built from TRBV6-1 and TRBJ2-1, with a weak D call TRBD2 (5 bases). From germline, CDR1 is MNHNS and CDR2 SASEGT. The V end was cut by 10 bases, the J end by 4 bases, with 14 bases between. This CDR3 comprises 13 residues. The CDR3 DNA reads TGTGCCACGGGCGCTAGCTATTACAATGAGCAGTTCTTC. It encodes CATGASYYNEQFF.

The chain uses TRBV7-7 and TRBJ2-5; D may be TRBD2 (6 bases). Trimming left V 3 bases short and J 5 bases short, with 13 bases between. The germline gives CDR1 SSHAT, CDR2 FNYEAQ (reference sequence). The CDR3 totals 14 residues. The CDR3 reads CASSFQGLGETQYF. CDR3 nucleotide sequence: TGTGCCAGCAGCTTTCAGGGACTTGGGGAGACCCAGTACTTC.

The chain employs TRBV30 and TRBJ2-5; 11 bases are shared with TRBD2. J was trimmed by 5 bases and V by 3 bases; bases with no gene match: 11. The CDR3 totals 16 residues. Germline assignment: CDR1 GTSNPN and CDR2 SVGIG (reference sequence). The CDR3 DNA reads TGTGCCTGGAGCCGAGCCCTAGCGGGAGGAGGGGAGACCCAGTACTTC. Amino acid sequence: CAWSRALAGGGETQYF.

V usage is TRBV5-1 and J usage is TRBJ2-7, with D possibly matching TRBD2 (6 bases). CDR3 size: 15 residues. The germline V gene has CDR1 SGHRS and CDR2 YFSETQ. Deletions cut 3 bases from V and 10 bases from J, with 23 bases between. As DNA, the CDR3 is TGCGCCAGCAGCTCGGCCTCCGAGGCAGGACTAACCCAGTACTTC. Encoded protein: CASSSASEAGLTQYF.

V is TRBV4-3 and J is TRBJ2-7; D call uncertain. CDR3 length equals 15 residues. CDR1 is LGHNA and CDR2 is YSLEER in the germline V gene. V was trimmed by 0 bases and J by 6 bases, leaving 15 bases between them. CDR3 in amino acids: CASSQDISRATEQYF. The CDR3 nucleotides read TGCGCCAGCAGCCAAGACATATCTCGAGCCACCGAGCAGTACTTC.

Here the CDR3 reads CATRTSGRSGGEQFF. CDR3 in DNA: TGTGCCACCCGGACTAGCGGGAGATCAGGCGGGGAGCAGTTCTTC. The chain uses TRBV5-4 and TRBJ2-1; TRBD2 agrees at 13 bases. Germline-derived CDR1 and CDR2 are SGHNT and YYREEE (reference sequence). The CDR3 consists of 15 residues. With 9 bases clipped from V and 10 bases from J, the junction kept 13 bases outside the gene matches.

The CDR3 region is CSVSDGYTF. CDR3 nucleotide sequence: TGCAGCGTTTCGGATGGCTACACCTTC. The chain is built from TRBV29-1 and TRBJ1-2; D is uncertain. This CDR3 region has 9 residues. Germline loops: CDR1 SQVTM, CDR2 ANQGSEA. Trimming left V 5 bases short and J 6 bases short, with 4 bases between.

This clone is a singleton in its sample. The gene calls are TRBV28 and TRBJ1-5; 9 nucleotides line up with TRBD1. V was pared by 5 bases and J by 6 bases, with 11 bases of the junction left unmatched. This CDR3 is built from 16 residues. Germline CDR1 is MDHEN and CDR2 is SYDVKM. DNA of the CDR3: TGTGCCAGCAGTCCATACTCACAGGGGGCGCGTCAGCCCCAGCATTTT. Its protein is CASSPYSQGARQPQHF.

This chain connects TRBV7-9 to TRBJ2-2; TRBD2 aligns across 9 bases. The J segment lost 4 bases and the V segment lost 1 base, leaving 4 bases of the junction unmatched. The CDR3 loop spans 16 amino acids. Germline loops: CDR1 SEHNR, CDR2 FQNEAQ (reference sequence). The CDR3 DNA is TGTGCCAGCAGCTTAGGACTAGCGGAGGCCACCGGGGAGCTGTTTTTT. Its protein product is CASSLGLAEATGELFF.

The CDR3: CASSSSDRYEQYF. The CDR3 DNA is TGTGCCAGCAGTTCCTCGGACAGATACGAGCAGTACTTC. This chain links TRBV28 with TRBJ2-7, with D possibly being TRBD1 (6 bases). The CDR3 contains 13 residues. Trimming took off 4 bases at V and 4 bases at J, with 11 bases between the two ends. Germline values: CDR1 MDHEN, CDR2 SYDVKM.

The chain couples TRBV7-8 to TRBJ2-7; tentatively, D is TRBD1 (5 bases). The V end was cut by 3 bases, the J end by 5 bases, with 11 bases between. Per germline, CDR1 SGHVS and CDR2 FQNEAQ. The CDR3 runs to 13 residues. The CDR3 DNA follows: TGTGCCAGCAGCTTTGGAAAGGGGAACGAGCAGTACTTC. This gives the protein CASSFGKGNEQYF.

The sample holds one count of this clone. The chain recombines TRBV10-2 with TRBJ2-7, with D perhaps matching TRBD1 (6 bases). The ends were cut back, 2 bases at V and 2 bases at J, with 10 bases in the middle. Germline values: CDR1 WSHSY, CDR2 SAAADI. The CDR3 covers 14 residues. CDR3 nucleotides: TGCGCCAGCAGTGAGCCGGGACATACCTACGAGCAGTACTTC. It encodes CASSEPGHTYEQYF.